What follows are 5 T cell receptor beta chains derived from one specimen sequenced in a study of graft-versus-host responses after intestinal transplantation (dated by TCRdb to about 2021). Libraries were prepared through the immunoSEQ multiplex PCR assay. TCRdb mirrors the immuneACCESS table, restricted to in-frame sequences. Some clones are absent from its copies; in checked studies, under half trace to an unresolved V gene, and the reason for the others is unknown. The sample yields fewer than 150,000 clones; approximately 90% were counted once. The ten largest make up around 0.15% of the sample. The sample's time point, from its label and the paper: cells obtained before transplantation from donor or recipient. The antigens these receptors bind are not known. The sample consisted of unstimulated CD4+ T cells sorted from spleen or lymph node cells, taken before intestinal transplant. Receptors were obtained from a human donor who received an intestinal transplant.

CDR3 DNA: TGTGCCAGCAGTGAAACAGGGGGTAGGATGAATGAAAAACTGTTTTTT. It specifies CASSETGGRMNEKLFF. J is TRBJ1-4 and V is TRBV25-1, with TRBD1 identical over 8 bases. The CDR3 has 16 amino acids. Trimming took 2 bases from V and 5 from J; bases not matched to a gene: 7. The V gene's germline CDR1 is MGHDK and CDR2 SYGVNS.

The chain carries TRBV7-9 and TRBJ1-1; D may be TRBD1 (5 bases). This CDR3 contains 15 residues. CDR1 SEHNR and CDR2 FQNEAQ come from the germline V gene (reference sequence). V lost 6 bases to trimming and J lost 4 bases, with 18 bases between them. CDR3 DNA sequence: TGTGCCAGCAGAGACTCCCCTCCTCAGGGCACTGAAGCTTTCTTT. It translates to CASRDSPPQGTEAFF. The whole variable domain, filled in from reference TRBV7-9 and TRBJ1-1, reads DTGVSQNPRHKITKRGQNVTFRCDPISEHNRLYWYRQTLGQGPEFLTYFQNEAQLEKSRLLSDRFSAERPKGSFSTLEIQRTEQGDSAMYLCASRDSPPQGTEAFFGQGTRLTVV.

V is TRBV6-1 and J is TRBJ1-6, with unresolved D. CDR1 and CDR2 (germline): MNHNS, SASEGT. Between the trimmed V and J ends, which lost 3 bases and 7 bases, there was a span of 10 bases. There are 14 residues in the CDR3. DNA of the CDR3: TGTGCCAGCAGTGACCACGCGGGAAATTCACCCCTCCACTTT. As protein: CASSDHAGNSPLHF.

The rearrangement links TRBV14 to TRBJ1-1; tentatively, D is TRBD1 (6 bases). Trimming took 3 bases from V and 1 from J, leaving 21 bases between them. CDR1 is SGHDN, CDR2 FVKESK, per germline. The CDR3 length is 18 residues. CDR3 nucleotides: TGTGCCAGCAGCCAGTCGGGACACTCCCGCGTGAGGAACACTGAAGCTTTCTTT. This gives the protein CASSQSGHSRVRNTEAFF.

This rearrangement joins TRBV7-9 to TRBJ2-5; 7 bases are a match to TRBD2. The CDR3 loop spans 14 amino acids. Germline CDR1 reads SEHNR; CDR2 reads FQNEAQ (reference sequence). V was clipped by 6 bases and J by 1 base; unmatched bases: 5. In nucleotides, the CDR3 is TGTGCCAGCAGTCCTAGCGGCCCCCAAGAGACCCAGTACTTC. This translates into CASSPSGPQETQYF.